The clone carrying this T cell receptor beta chain was seen many times. What it binds is not known. With 4 bases clipped from V and 2 bases from J, the junction kept 7 bases outside the gene matches. Germline-derived CDR1 and CDR2 are SQVTM and ANQGSEA. The CDR3 is 15 amino acids. Via MiXCR, TCRdb re-called the 5' RACE reads, giving one row per CDR3 protein. The table lists 100,000 to 150,000 distinct CDR3 sequences, over 6.5% of them singletons. The source of the sample is a study of CD8 T cells in ankylosing spondylitis. The study, taken as a whole, reports: Matched ankylosing spondylitis synovial fluid reportedly contained a significantly enriched population of disease-linked clones. Previously reported in reactive arthritis synovial fluid and blood were some of the motif variants.

The sample consisted of blood, either unsorted or a sorted T cell fraction (not recorded which). V is TRBV29-1 and J is TRBJ1-1, with 10 bases aligning to TRBD1. The TCR was taken from a male donor with ankylosing spondylitis or in good health (not recorded which). The CDR3 loop is CSVVGTGAINTEAFF. The CDR3 DNA sequence: TGCAGCGTTGTTGGGACAGGGGCGATTAACACTGAAGCTTTCTTT.